The clone carrying this T cell receptor beta chain was picked up one time. Its antigen is unknown. V was shortened by 4 bases and J by 2 bases, with 9 bases between the two germline ends. This CDR3 has 14 amino acids. CDR1 and CDR2 from the germline V gene are SGDLS and YYNGEE. The sample belongs to a study of cytomegalovirus exposure and HLA in healthy donors. Primers for the PCR totalled 60 Vbeta and 13 Jbeta. Assay used: immunoSEQ multiplex PCR; TCRdb lists only in-frame clones, some missing. The sample consists of approximately 100,000 clones, about three quarters of them appearing once. Broader study findings: A prior analysis recorded that most TCR beta V segments were productive about 87% or about 30% of the time.

Sequencing was done on a sample of PBMCs. The source is a human donor in good health. The chain couples TRBV9 to TRBJ1-4; TRBD1 might be the D (5 bases). This CDR3 reads CASSLTVTNEKLFF. The CDR3 nucleotides are TGTGCCAGCAGCTTGACAGTGACTAATGAAAAACTGTTTTTT.